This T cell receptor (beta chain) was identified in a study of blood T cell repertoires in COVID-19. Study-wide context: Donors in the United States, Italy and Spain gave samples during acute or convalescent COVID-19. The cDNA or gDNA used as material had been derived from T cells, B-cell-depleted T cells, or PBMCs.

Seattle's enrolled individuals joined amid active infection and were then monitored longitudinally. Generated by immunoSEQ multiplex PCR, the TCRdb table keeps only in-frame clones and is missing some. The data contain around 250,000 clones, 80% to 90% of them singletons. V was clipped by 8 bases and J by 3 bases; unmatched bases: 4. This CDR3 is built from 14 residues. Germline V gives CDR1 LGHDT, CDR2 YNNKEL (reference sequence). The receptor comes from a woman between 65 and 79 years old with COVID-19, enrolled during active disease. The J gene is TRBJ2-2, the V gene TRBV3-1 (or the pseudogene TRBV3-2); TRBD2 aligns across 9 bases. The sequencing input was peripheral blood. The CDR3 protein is CASVAGDYTGELFF. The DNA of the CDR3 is TGTGCCAGCGTAGCGGGAGATTACACCGGGGAGCTGTTTTTT.